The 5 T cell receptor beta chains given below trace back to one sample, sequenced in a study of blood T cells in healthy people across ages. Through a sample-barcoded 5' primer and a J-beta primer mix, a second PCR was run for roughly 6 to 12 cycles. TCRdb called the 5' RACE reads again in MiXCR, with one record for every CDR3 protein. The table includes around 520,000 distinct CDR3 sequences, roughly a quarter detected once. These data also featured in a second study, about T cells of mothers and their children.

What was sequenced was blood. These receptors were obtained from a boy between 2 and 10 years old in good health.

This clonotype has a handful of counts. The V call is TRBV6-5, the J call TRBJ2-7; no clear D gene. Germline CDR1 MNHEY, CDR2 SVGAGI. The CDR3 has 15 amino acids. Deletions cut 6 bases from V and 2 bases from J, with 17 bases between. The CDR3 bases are TGTGCCAGCAGCCGACGTCCGATACCTACCTACGAGCAGTACTTC. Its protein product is CASSRRPIPTYEQYF.

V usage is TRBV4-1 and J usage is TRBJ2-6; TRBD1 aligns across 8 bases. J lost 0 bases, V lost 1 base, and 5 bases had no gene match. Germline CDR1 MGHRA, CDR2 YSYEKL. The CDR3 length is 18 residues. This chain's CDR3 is CASSQGPGQGSGANVLTF. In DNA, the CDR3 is TGCGCCAGCAGCCAAGGCCCTGGACAGGGCTCTGGGGCCAACGTCCTGACTTTC.

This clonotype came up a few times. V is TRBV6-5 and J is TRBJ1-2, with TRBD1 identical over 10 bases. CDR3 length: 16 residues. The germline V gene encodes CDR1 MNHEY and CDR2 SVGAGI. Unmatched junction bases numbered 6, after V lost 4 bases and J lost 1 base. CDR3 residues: CASSFGTGDFNYGYTF. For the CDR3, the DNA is TGTGCCAGCAGTTTCGGGACAGGGGACTTTAACTATGGCTACACCTTC.

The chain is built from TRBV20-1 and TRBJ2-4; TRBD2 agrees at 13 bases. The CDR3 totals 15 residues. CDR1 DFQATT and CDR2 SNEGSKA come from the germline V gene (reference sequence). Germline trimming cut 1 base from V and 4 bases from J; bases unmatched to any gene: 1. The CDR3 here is CSARGTSGSKNIQYF. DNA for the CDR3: TGCAGTGCTAGAGGGACTAGCGGGAGTAAAAACATTCAGTACTTC.

CDR3 sequence (DNA): TGTGCCAGCAGTTACGGACAAATCACTGAAGCTTTCTTT. Translating it yields CASSYGQITEAFF. The chain links TRBV6-5 to TRBJ1-1; perhaps TRBD1 as D (5 bases). The CDR3 is 13 residues long. CDR1 and CDR2 from the germline V gene are MNHEY and SVGAGI. V gave up 2 bases and J gave up 4 bases, with 8 bases separating them.